This TCR beta chain was documented in a study of blood T cells in healthy people across ages. V was pared by 8 bases and J by 6 bases, with 20 bases of the junction left unmatched. CDR1 and CDR2 (germline): KGHSH, LQKENI. The CDR3 consists of 19 residues. Study-wide points: Investigators viewed diversity estimates from one million T cells as underestimates, the study reported.

A J-beta primer mix and a sample-barcoded 5' primer were used in a second PCR of roughly 7 to 12 cycles. Each CDR3 protein is one row after TCRdb ran MiXCR on the 5' RACE reads. Among 750,000 to 950,000 distinct CDR3 sequences listed, about 53% were seen once. A remark on this clonotype: The antigen remains undetermined.

Staff drew roughly 10 milliliters of peripheral blood from each donor. Total RNA extraction produced at least 5.5 micrograms (per sample) for the study. The material sequenced was blood. The rearrangement uses TRBV18 and TRBJ2-3; TRBD2 aligns across 13 bases. This TCR came from a man older than 75 in good health. CDR3 coding DNA: TGTGCCAGCCCACTCCTTCCGAAGACTAGCGGGAGGTCCGGGGATACGCAGTATTTT. The encoded protein is CASPLLPKTSGRSGDTQYF.